Listed below are T cell receptor beta chains from one sample, sequenced in a study of technical replicates of blood from several donors. Sequencing used immunoSEQ multiplex PCR; TCRdb keeps in-frame clones, though not all of them. The sample holds approximately 81,000 clones, roughly four fifths seen once. Sequencing was carried out using PBMCs. These receptor sequences come from a human donor in good health. Some clones in this sample may be carry-over from other donors' samples. CDR3s leave out the opening cysteine and the closing phenylalanine or tryptophan.

v_call	j_call	cdr3_aa
TRBV5-6	TRBJ1-4	ASSLLSGFNEKLF
TRBV5-1	TRBJ2-7	ASSRNTGGGYEQY
TRBV5-1	TRBJ2-1	ASSRGFEQF
TRBV7-6	TRBJ2-5	ASSSTGRGGETQY
TRBV15	TRBJ2-7	ATSRDRRGNYEQY
TRBV9	TRBJ2-5	ASSVTGDRETQY
TRBV27	TRBJ1-5	ASSLSTGINQPQH
TRBV6-5	TRBJ1-1	ASRIQNMNTEAF
TRBV6-5	TRBJ2-7	ASSGPGEGVYEQY
TRBV29-1	TRBJ1-4	SVLRNGRPGEKLF
TRBV11-2	TRBJ2-2	ASSPLAANTGELF
TRBV5-4	TRBJ1-2	ASSTPKRGYT
TRBV7-8	TRBJ1-4	ASSYGTGGSEKLF
TRBV4-1	TRBJ2-1	ASSQEGQGKAEQF
TRBV30	TRBJ2-1	AWRRRLAGAMNEQF
TRBV28	TRBJ2-1	ASSLWTSGTSYNEQF
TRBV16	TRBJ1-4	ASSHDRGLNEKLF
TRBV4-3	TRBJ2-1	ASSLATEGRHNEQF
TRBV10-3	TRBJ2-3	AIGGGLADTQY
TRBV29-1	TRBJ2-1	SVEVALGGRIGNEQF
TRBV7-9	TRBJ2-7	ASSLVRSGEQY
TRBV4-3	TRBJ2-5	ASSQEGAGYQETQY
TRBV13	TRBJ1-4	ASSTRVGATNEKLF
TRBV7-9	TRBJ1-2	ASSLYKGTGGKVGYT
TRBV2	TRBJ1-2	ASSAQGKEYGYT
TRBV30	TRBJ1-1	AWSVSRNTEAF
TRBV6-1	TRBJ2-6	ASSLSGANVLT
TRBV6-1	TRBJ2-7	ASRGMTGRSYEQY
TRBV7-2	TRBJ2-7	ASSLVTGTGAEQY
TRBV6-1	TRBJ1-1	ASSEPGTGGLEAF
TRBV29-1	TRBJ2-7	SVGGDYEQY
TRBV2	TRBJ2-5	ASSESSGVWGTQY
TRBV5-1	TRBJ1-1	ASSLDGGGSEAF
TRBV2	TRBJ1-5	ASKTTGEQPQH
TRBV7-2	TRBJ1-3	ASSLRTAGNTIY
TRBV5-6	TRBJ2-2	ASSSIAGVYTGELF
TRBV29-1	TRBJ2-1	SVARSGEQF
TRBV6-5	TRBJ1-2	ASSYSGQGVYGYT
TRBV5-1	TRBJ1-1	ASRLTVNTEAF
TRBV9	TRBJ2-7	ASSVGERAYEQY
TRBV15	TRBJ1-6	ATSIQGLGSPLH
TRBV27	TRBJ1-2	ASSFTPNTGEGRTNYGYT
TRBV7-8	TRBJ2-6	ASREGRLAGWGANVLT
TRBV6-5	TRBJ2-3	ASSTGISTDTQY
TRBV18	TRBJ1-1	ASSPLLTGHTEAF